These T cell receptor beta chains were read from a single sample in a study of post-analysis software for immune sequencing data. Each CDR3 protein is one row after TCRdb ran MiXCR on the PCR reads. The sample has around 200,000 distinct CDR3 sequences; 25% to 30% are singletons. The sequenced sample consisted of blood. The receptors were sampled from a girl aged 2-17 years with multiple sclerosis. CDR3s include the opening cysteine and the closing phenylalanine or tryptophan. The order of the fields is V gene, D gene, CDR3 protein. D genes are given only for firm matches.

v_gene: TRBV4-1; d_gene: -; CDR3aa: CASSQDIRGETQYF
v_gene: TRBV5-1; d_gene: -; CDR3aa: CASNSVATGELFF
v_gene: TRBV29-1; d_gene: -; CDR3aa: CSVPRTFTDTQYF
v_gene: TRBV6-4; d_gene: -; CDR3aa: CASRDPGPQYGYTF
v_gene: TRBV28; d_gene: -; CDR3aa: CASSPPGRGYGYTF
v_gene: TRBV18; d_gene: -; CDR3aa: CASSPPVVRYEQYF
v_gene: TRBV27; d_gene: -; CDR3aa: CASSLSGPSAGNEQFF
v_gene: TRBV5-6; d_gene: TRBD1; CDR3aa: CASSLGTEHNRQPQHF
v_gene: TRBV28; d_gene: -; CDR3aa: CASRTPGMQYEQYF
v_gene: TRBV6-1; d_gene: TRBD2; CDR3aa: CASTGTNWEETQYF
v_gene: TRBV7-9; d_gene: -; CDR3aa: CASSLSAGTSEQFF
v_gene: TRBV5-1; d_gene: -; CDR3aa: CASRPPSYNEQFF
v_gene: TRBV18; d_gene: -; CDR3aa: CASSPYPAGNTEAFF
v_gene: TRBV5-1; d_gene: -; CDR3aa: CASSWVAGANVLTF
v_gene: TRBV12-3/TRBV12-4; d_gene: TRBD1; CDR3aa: CASSPPGQGSGYTF
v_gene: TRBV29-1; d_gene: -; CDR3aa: CSVEGGAGYGYTF
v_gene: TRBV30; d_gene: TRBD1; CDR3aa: CAWSLWTGGGYTF
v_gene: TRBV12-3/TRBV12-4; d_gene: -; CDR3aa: CASSLAGGNTQYF
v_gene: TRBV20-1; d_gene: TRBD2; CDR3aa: CSANLAGVSYNEQFF
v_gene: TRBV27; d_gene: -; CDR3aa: CASSSADDTDTQYF
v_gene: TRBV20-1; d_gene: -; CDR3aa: CSGGSTDTQYF
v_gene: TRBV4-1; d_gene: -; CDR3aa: CASSQVKGSHGGNEKLFF
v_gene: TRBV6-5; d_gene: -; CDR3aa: CASSYSGGGEKLFF